This T cell receptor beta chain was found in a study of tumor-infiltrating lymphocytes in primary liver carcinoma. The CDR3 loop spans 15 amino acids. Germline V gene lookup returns CDR1 MNHEY and CDR2 SVGAGI. J was trimmed by 5 bases and V by 4 bases; bases with no gene match: 8. They got blood RNA out of unsorted whole blood and also pulled out germline DNA. Study-wide results and caveats: Overlap between tumor regions exceeded overlap of tumor with adjacent tissue or blood.

This clonotype is a singleton in its sample. Its antigen is not known. The researchers produced TCR beta cDNA from around 500 ng total RNA with a constant-region primer. Three nested multiplex PCR rounds, a slightly modified ARM-PCR method, built the TCR beta libraries. Two initial PCR rounds of approximately 10 cycles each paired TRBV1-TRBV30 forward primers with a C-beta reverse primer. A single record per CDR3 protein comes from TCRdb applying MiXCR to the multiplex PCR reads. This table holds more than 150,000 distinct CDR3 sequences, roughly 60% found once. This receptor was obtained from a man between 35 and 55 years old with primary liver carcinoma and hepatitis B virus infection. The chain combines TRBV6-5 with TRBJ2-1; 7 bases align to TRBD2. Sequencing was carried out using peripheral blood. CDR3 in DNA: TGTGCCAGCAGTTCCTTAGCGGGTCAGAACAATGAGCAGTTCTTC. This translates into CASSSLAGQNNEQFF.